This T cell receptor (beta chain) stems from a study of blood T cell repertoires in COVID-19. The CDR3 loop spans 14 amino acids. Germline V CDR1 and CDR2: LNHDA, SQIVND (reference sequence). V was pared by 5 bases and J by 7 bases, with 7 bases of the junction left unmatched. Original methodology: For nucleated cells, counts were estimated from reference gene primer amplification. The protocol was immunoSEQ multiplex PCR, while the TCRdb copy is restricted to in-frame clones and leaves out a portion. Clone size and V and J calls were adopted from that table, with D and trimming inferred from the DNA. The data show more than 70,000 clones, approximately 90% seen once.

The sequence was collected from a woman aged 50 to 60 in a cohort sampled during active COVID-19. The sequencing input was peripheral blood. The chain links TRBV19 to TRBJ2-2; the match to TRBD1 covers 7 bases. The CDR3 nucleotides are TGTGCCAGTAGTGTACAGGGGCCCGACGGGGAGCTGTTTTTT. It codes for CASSVQGPDGELFF.